These 10 T cell receptor beta chains were all obtained from the same sample, sequenced in a study of cytomegalovirus exposure and HLA in healthy donors. With 60 Vbeta and 13 Jbeta primers, the PCR was carried out. Using immunoSEQ multiplex PCR, the repertoire was profiled, and TCRdb retains in-frame clones only, with some absent. This sample's clone table lists around 50,000 clones. The sequencing sample was made of PBMCs. The receptors were sampled from a woman aged 40 to 55 in good health and CMV-seronegative.

The chain recombines TRBV10-3 with TRBJ2-1, with D maybe TRBD1 (6 bases). Germline loops: CDR1 ENHRY, CDR2 SYGVKD. V dropped 0 bases and J dropped 9 bases, with 15 bases sitting between them. The CDR3 loop spans 15 amino acids. CDR3 nucleotides: TGTGCCATCAGTGAGTCGGGACAACTAGTTAGTGAGCAGTTCTTC. As protein: CAISESGQLVSEQFF.

The J gene is TRBJ2-5, the V gene TRBV5-4; D might be TRBD1 (5 bases). Germline V lookup: CDR1 SGHNT, CDR2 YYREEE (reference sequence). Trimming left V 3 bases short and J 5 bases short, with 8 bases between. The CDR3 covers 12 residues. The CDR3 here is CASSSRAETQYF. The CDR3 DNA is TGTGCCAGCAGCTCCAGGGCCGAGACCCAGTACTTC.

As for this clone: Other DNA sequences in this sample translate to the same CDR3. The CDR3 sequence is CASSYSNRGAYEQYF. DNA for the CDR3: TGTGCCAGCAGTTACTCGAACAGGGGGGCCTACGAGCAGTACTTC. The chain has TRBV6-5 and TRBJ2-7; 8 bases align to TRBD1. V gave up 0 bases and J gave up 2 bases; unmatched junction bases: 3. Germline lookup yields CDR1 MNHEY and CDR2 SVGAGI. CDR3 length equals 15 residues.

CDR3 nucleotide sequence: TGTGCCAGCAGCCATAAACAGAGCCGCACCTTC. It yields the protein CASSHKQSRTF. The V gene is TRBV14, the J gene TRBJ1-2; D call uncertain. The germline V gene has CDR1 SGHDN and CDR2 FVKESK. The CDR3 spans 11 residues. V shed 3 bases and J shed 13 bases, with 12 bases lying between them. Supplemented by reference TRBV14 and TRBJ1-2, the full variable domain reads EAGVTQFPSHSVIEKGQTVTLRCDPISGHDNLYWYRRVMGKEIKFLLHFVKESKQDESGMPNNRFLAERTGGTYSTLKVQPAELEDSGVYFCASSHKQSRTFGSGTRLTVV.

The chain is built from TRBV6-6 and TRBJ1-4, with a tentative D call TRBD1 (5 bases). V dropped 7 bases and J dropped 4 bases, with 13 bases sitting between them. Per germline, CDR1 MNHNY and CDR2 SVGAGI (reference sequence). The CDR3 runs to 14 residues. The CDR3 coding sequence is TGTGCCAGCACTCAGACGGGACTTAATGAAAAACTGTTTTTT. Protein sequence: CASTQTGLNEKLFF.

This chain links TRBV5-8 with TRBJ1-1, with a tentative D call TRBD1 (6 bases). The CDR3 length is 16 residues. V was pared by 1 base and J by 4 bases, with 17 bases between. The germline V gene encodes CDR1 SGHTS and CDR2 YDEGEE. CDR3 loop: CASSLLGGRGGTEAFF. The CDR3 DNA is TGTGCCAGCAGCTTGCTCGGGGGGCGAGGCGGCACTGAAGCTTTCTTT.

V usage is TRBV9 and J usage is TRBJ2-3; 7 nucleotides align to TRBD2. CDR3 length: 16 residues. The V and J ends lost 0 bases and 2 bases, in that order; junction bases with no gene match: 6. In germline, CDR1 is SGDLS, CDR2 YYNGEE. CDR3: CASSVEASGLTDTQYF. The CDR3 region has the DNA TGTGCCAGCAGCGTAGAGGCTAGCGGACTCACAGATACGCAGTATTTT.

About this clone itself: The junction departs from germline at one end; a sequencing error may be responsible. The J gene is TRBJ1-4, the V gene TRBV30; D is unresolved. CDR1 is GTSNPN and CDR2 is SVGIG in the germline V gene (reference sequence). The CDR3 extends over 15 amino acids. As DNA, the CDR3 is TGTGCCGGGAGTGGACTCGGTGCAACTAATGAAAAACTGTTTTTT. Its translation is CAGSGLGATNEKLFF.

V usage is TRBV2 and J usage is TRBJ2-7, with 9 bases fitting TRBD1. There are 14 residues in the CDR3. V lost 7 bases to trimming and J lost 5 bases; unmatched junction nucleotides: 9. Germline V gives CDR1 SNHLY, CDR2 FYNNEI. CDR3 DNA: TGTGCCAGCATTGCCGGGACAGGGTCAAACGAGCAGTACTTC. Its translation: CASIAGTGSNEQYF.

The gene calls are TRBV9 and TRBJ1-2; D not resolved. Germline-derived CDR1 and CDR2 are SGDLS and YYNGEE. Trimming left V 0 bases short and J 4 bases short, with 4 bases between. The CDR3 has 12 amino acids. The CDR3 DNA reads as TGTGCCAGCAGCGTAGAGAGCTATGGCTACACCTTC. Protein sequence: CASSVESYGYTF.